A selection of T cell receptor beta chains follows, all from one sample in a study of low-dose radiotherapy and immunotherapy resistance in tumors. TCRdb re-called the reads through MiXCR, storing one row per CDR3 protein. Of fewer than 110,000 distinct CDR3 sequences detected, roughly 20% appear once; the ten largest clones hold roughly 4.3%. The source was PBMCs, collected after low-dose radiotherapy plus immunotherapy. The source is a male donor with prostate cancer. Each CDR3 is given with its conserved first and last residue. D genes are given only for firm matches. Size is stated for part of the rows, as once, few or many counts, or as a class when the clone is expanded.

J gene	clone size	D gene	V gene	CDR3 protein	CDR3 DNA
TRBJ1-5	.	.	TRBV20-1	CSAREWERAQHF	TGCAGTGCTAGAGAATGGGAAAGGGCCCAGCATTTT
TRBJ1-2	many	TRBD1	TRBV7-2	CASSLGTGDPRGYTF	TGTGCCAGCAGCTTAGGGACAGGGGACCCTCGGGGCTACACCTTC
TRBJ2-3	many	TRBD2	TRBV27	CASSALTSGGVQWDTQYF	TGTGCCAGCAGTGCCCTGACTAGCGGGGGGGTACAGTGGGATACGCAGTATTTT
TRBJ2-2	many	.	TRBV18	CASSPPSTGPTGELFF	TGTGCCAGCTCACCACCGAGCACAGGCCCCACCGGGGAGCTGTTTTTT
TRBJ1-1	.	TRBD1	TRBV7-2	CASSSRDRNTEAFF	TGTGCCAGCAGCTCAAGGGACAGGAACACTGAAGCTTTCTTT
TRBJ2-3	many	TRBD2	TRBV7-6	CASSLRPDSGGPTDTQYF	TGTGCCAGCAGCTTACGCCCAGACAGCGGGGGGCCCACAGATACGCAGTATTTT
TRBJ2-2	many	.	TRBV9	CASSGSLLGELFF	TGTGCCAGCAGCGGCTCACTCCTCGGGGAGCTGTTTTTT
TRBJ2-1	many	.	TRBV6-2/TRBV6-3	CASSYLGGQQFF	TGTGCCAGCAGTTACCTGGGGGGGCAGCAGTTCTTC
TRBJ2-7	.	.	TRBV29-1	CSVEDLRRDEQYF	TGCAGCGTTGAAGATTTGCGGAGGGACGAGCAGTACTTC
TRBJ2-5	many	.	TRBV7-2	CASSLSAGADGETQYF	TGTGCCAGCAGCTTATCTGCAGGGGCGGATGGAGAGACCCAGTACTTC
TRBJ2-5	.	.	TRBV7-9	CASSPHGGLETQYF	TGTGCCAGCAGCCCCCATGGGGGATTGGAAACCCAGTACTTC
TRBJ2-3	.	TRBD2	TRBV27	CASSLDSGDTQYF	TGTGCCAGCAGTTTAGATAGCGGGGATACGCAGTATTTT
TRBJ2-2	many	TRBD2	TRBV7-3	CASSLGGGAGGELFF	TGTGCCAGCAGCTTGGGCGGGGGGGCCGGCGGGGAGCTGTTTTTT
TRBJ2-3	many	TRBD2	TRBV7-3	CASSSTSGGHEDTQYF	TGTGCCAGCAGCTCTACTAGCGGGGGGCATGAAGATACGCAGTATTTT
TRBJ1-6	many	TRBD1	TRBV6-5	CASSSDRAGSPLHF	TGTGCCAGCAGTTCGGACAGGGCAGGGTCACCCCTCCACTTT
TRBJ2-7	many	.	TRBV4-3	CASSQEGRNEQYF	TGCGCCAGCAGCCAAGAAGGCCGAAACGAGCAGTACTTC
TRBJ2-7	.	TRBD1	TRBV6-1	CASSPPGTGGHEQYF	TGTGCCAGCAGTCCGCCCGGGACAGGGGGCCACGAGCAGTACTTC
TRBJ2-7	many	TRBD2	TRBV20-1	CSARDPVSGPYEQYF	TGCAGTGCTAGAGATCCTGTTAGCGGGCCCTACGAGCAGTACTTC
TRBJ2-5	many	TRBD1	TRBV6-1	CASSDTGTDLQETQYF	TGTGCCAGCAGTGATACCGGGACAGATCTCCAAGAGACCCAGTACTTC
TRBJ2-3	few	TRBD2	TRBV5-4	CASSRGLAEGDTQYF	TGTGCCAGCAGCAGGGGACTAGCTGAGGGGGATACGCAGTATTTT
TRBJ2-2	.	.	TRBV5-1	CASSLLTNTGELFF	TGCGCCAGCAGCTTGCTTACGAACACCGGGGAGCTGTTTTTT
TRBJ2-1	many	.	TRBV30	CAWSVLDSLDEQFF	TGTGCCTGGAGTGTACTGGACAGTTTGGATGAGCAGTTCTTC
TRBJ1-4	many	.	TRBV6-5	CASSHTGPGGEKLFF	TGTGCCAGCAGTCATACAGGACCCGGCGGTGAAAAACTGTTTTTT
TRBJ2-7	many	TRBD1	TRBV30	CAWNSGQGNYEQYF	TGTGCCTGGAATTCGGGACAGGGGAATTACGAGCAGTACTTC
TRBJ2-3	many	TRBD2	TRBV20-1	CSAREGGTADTQYF	TGCAGTGCTCGGGAGGGGGGAACGGCAGATACGCAGTATTTT
TRBJ2-3	many	TRBD1	TRBV7-2	CASVKDRANTDTQYF	TGTGCCAGCGTAAAGGACAGGGCAAACACAGATACGCAGTATTTT
TRBJ1-5	.	TRBD1	TRBV7-2	CASSPFWGQGHQPQHF	TGCGCCAGCAGCCCCTTTTGGGGACAGGGGCATCAGCCCCAGCATTTT
TRBJ1-3	many	.	TRBV11-2	CASSLSSGGNTIYF	TGTGCCAGCAGCTTAAGCTCAGGTGGAAACACCATATATTTT
TRBJ1-1	many	TRBD1	TRBV20-1	CSATPTDRGGEAFF	TGCAGTGCTACGCCAACCGACAGGGGCGGGGAAGCTTTCTTT
TRBJ2-1	many	TRBD2	TRBV11-2	CASSAGLNNEQFF	TGTGCCAGCAGCGCGGGACTAAATAATGAGCAGTTCTTC
TRBJ2-5	many	TRBD2	TRBV12-3/TRBV12-4	CASSVDGGGETQYF	TGTGCCAGCAGCGTGGACGGGGGAGGGGAGACCCAGTACTTC
TRBJ1-4	many	TRBD1	TRBV4-1	CASSLQGANEKLFF	TGCGCCAGCAGTCTTCAGGGGGCTAATGAAAAACTGTTTTTT
TRBJ2-5	many	TRBD2	TRBV6-2/TRBV6-3	CARQTSGDSQRVETQYF	TGTGCCAGACAGACTAGCGGGGATTCCCAACGGGTAGAGACCCAGTACTTC
TRBJ1-1	many	.	TRBV11-2	CASSQLQGANTEAFF	TGTGCCAGCAGCCAACTACAGGGAGCGAACACTGAAGCTTTCTTT
TRBJ2-7	many	TRBD1	TRBV5-1	CASSPVDPGQGISYEQYF	TGTGCCAGCAGCCCGGTCGATCCGGGACAGGGAATCTCCTACGAGCAGTACTTC
TRBJ2-7	many	.	TRBV5-6	CASSLIGLSDYEQYF	TGTGCCAGCAGCTTGATAGGACTTTCTGACTACGAGCAGTACTTC
TRBJ2-3	.	TRBD2	TRBV18	CASSPEGGTSDTDTQYF	TGTGCCAGCTCACCAGAAGGAGGGACTAGCGACACAGATACGCAGTATTTT
TRBJ2-2	.	.	TRBV28	CASSFGSSTGELFF	TGTGCCAGCAGTTTCGGTAGCAGCACCGGGGAGCTGTTTTTT
TRBJ2-3	few	.	TRBV9	CASSAESVENLDTQYF	TGTGCCAGCAGTGCAGAGAGCGTAGAAAACTTAGATACGCAGTATTTT
TRBJ1-3	many	.	TRBV14	CASSQGLGTGNTIYF	TGTGCCAGCAGCCAAGGTCTGGGGACTGGAAACACCATATATTTT
TRBJ2-5	many	.	TRBV11-2	CASSLDLGKVETQYF	TGTGCCAGCAGCTTAGATTTGGGGAAGGTAGAGACCCAGTACTTC
TRBJ2-2	many	TRBD2	TRBV7-2	CASSLETPQSSGGPGELFF	TGTGCCAGCAGCTTAGAGACCCCCCAGTCTAGCGGGGGCCCCGGGGAGCTGTTTTTT
TRBJ1-6	many	.	TRBV6-2/TRBV6-3	CASSYSGEVGNSPLHF	TGTGCCAGCAGTTACTCAGGGGAGGTTGGTAATTCACCCCTCCACTTT
TRBJ1-6	.	.	TRBV12-3/TRBV12-4	CASRTGTNNSPLHF	TGTGCCAGCAGGACAGGAACCAATAATTCACCCCTCCACTTT
TRBJ2-7	.	TRBD2	TRBV4-2	CASSSRLAQYF	TGTGCCAGCAGCTCGCGACTAGCGCAGTACTTC
TRBJ2-5	few	TRBD2	TRBV5-4	CASSLDGTRGRETQYF	TGTGCCAGCAGCTTGGACGGGACTAGGGGACGGGAGACCCAGTACTTC
TRBJ2-7	many	TRBD1	TRBV2	CATGTGPYEQYF	TGTGCCACCGGGACAGGGCCCTACGAGCAGTACTTC
TRBJ2-5	.	TRBD1	TRBV6-2/TRBV6-3	CASSYSRGTGAETQYF	TGTGCCAGCAGTTACTCTCGTGGGACAGGGGCAGAGACCCAGTACTTC
TRBJ1-5	many	.	TRBV20-1	CSAIGGESNQPQHF	TGCAGTGCTATAGGGGGGGAAAGCAATCAGCCCCAGCATTTT
TRBJ1-2	many	.	TRBV15	CATSRDRGLNYGYTF	TGTGCCACCAGCAGAGATCGAGGCCTTAACTATGGCTACACCTTC
TRBJ1-5	many	TRBD1	TRBV7-2	CASSFGGRTGQDQPQHF	TGTGCCAGCAGCTTTGGCGGGAGGACAGGTCAAGATCAGCCCCAGCATTTT
TRBJ1-4	many	.	TRBV4-2	CASSQDSPYWGRNEKLFF	TGTGCCAGCAGCCAAGATTCCCCATACTGGGGGAGGAATGAAAAACTGTTTTTT
TRBJ2-7	.	TRBD2	TRBV20-1	CSARGLAALYEQYF	TGCAGTGCGCGTGGACTAGCGGCCCTTTACGAGCAGTACTTC
TRBJ2-3	many	.	TRBV7-8	CASSLGATQAGDTQYF	TGTGCCAGCAGCTTAGGCGCGACTCAGGCCGGAGATACGCAGTATTTT
TRBJ2-3	many	.	TRBV2	CASSERQHTQYF	TGTGCCAGCAGTGAACGGCAACATACGCAGTATTTT
TRBJ2-7	.	.	TRBV28	CASMDYEQYF	TGTGCCAGCATGGACTACGAGCAGTACTTC
TRBJ1-2	.	.	TRBV25-1	CATQAPLGGYTF	TGTGCCACCCAAGCGCCCCTGGGTGGCTACACCTTC
TRBJ2-1	few	.	TRBV2	CASSRTENNEQFF	TGTGCCAGCAGTAGGACAGAAAACAATGAGCAGTTCTTC